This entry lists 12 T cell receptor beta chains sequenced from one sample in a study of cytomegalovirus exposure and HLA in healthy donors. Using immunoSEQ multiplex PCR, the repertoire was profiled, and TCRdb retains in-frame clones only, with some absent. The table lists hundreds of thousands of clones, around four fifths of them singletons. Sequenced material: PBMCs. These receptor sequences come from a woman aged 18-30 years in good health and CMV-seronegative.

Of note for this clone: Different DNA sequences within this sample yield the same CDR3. Here the CDR3 DNA reads TGTGCCAGCAGCCTTGACAGGGGTTATGGCTACACCTTC. Its protein is CASSLDRGYGYTF. This chain uses TRBV28 with TRBJ1-2, with 8 bases aligning to TRBD1. The CDR3 is 13 residues long. Per germline, CDR1 MDHEN and CDR2 SYDVKM. The junction had 5 bases not matched to a gene; V was cut back by 6 bases and J by 5 bases.

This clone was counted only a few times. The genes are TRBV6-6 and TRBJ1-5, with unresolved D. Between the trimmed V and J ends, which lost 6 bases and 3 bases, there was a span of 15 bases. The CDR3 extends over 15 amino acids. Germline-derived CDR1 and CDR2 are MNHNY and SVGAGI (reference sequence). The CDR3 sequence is CASRAGRLNNQPQHF. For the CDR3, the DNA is TGTGCCAGCAGGGCGGGGAGGCTGAACAATCAGCCCCAGCATTTT.

The CDR3 DNA sequence: TGTGCCAGCAGCACCTACAGAGGCGAGCAGTACTTC. Residues: CASSTYRGEQYF. The chain uses TRBV13 and TRBJ2-7; no firm D call. Germline CDR1 PRHDT, CDR2 FYEKMQ (reference sequence). The CDR3 consists of 12 residues. Deletions cut 5 bases from V and 6 bases from J, with 11 bases between.

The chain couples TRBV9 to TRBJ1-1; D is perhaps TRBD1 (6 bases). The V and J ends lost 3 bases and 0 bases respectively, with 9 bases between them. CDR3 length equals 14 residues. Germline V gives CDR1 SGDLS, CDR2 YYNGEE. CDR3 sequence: CASSARGMNTEAFF. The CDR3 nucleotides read TGTGCCAGCAGCGCCAGGGGTATGAACACTGAAGCTTTCTTT.

The CDR3: CASSSVGGFSQPQHF. The CDR3 DNA reads TGTGCCAGCAGTTCGGTTGGGGGTTTTAGTCAGCCCCAGCATTTT. The J gene is TRBJ1-5, the V gene TRBV27; weak D call: TRBD1 (5 bases). CDR3 size: 15 residues. V was clipped by 4 bases and J by 6 bases, with 16 bases between them. The germline V gene has CDR1 MNHEY and CDR2 SMNVEV (reference sequence).

The CDR3 loop is CASSFGQGSNAPGNTIYF. As DNA, the CDR3 is TGCGCCAGCAGCTTTGGACAGGGGAGTAACGCTCCTGGAAACACCATATATTTT. This sequence joins TRBV5-1 and TRBJ1-3; TRBD1 matches at 9 bases. The CDR3 contains 18 residues. The trim removed 2 bases at V and 2 bases at J, leaving 11 bases unmatched. Germline CDR1 reads SGHRS; CDR2 reads YFSETQ. Drawing the rest from reference TRBV5-1 and TRBJ1-3, the complete variable domain is KAGVTQTPRYLIKTRGQQVTLSCSPISGHRSVSWYQQTPGQGLQFLFEYFSETQRNKGNFPGRFSGRQFSNSRSEMNVSTLELGDSALYLCASSFGQGSNAPGNTIYFGEGSWLTVV.

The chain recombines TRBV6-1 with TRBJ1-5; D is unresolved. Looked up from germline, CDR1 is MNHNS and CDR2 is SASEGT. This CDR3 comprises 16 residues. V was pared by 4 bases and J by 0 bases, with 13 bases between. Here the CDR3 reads CASSVSNHYSNQPQHF. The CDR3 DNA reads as TGTGCCAGCAGTGTATCTAACCATTATAGCAATCAGCCCCAGCATTTT.

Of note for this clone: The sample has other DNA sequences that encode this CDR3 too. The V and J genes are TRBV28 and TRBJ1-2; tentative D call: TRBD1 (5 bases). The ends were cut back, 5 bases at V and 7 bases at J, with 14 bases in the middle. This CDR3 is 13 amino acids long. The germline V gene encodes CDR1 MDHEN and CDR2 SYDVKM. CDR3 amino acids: CASSPGQGGGYTF. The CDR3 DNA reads TGTGCCAGCAGTCCCGGGCAGGGAGGTGGCTACACCTTC.

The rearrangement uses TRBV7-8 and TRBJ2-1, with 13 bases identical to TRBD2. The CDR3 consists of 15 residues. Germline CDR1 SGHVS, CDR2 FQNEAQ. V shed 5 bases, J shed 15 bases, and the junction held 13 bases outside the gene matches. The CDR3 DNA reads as TGTGCCAGCAGCGGGGCGACCGGGACTAGCGGGGACTTGTTCTTC. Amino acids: CASSGATGTSGDLFF.

CDR3 coding DNA: TGTGCCAGCAGTGTCAACCTACAGGGAATTGAAGCTTTCTTT. It is translated as CASSVNLQGIEAFF. The chain carries TRBV2 and TRBJ1-1; TRBD1 might be the D (6 bases). This CDR3 contains 14 residues. With 4 bases removed from V and 7 bases from J, the gap between germline ends came to 16 bases. CDR1 and CDR2 (germline): SNHLY, FYNNEI. The entire variable domain, with the rest obtained from reference TRBV2 and TRBJ1-1, is as follows: EPEVTQTPSHQVTQMGQEVILRCVPISNHLYFYWYRQILGQKVEFLVSFYNNEISEKSEIFDDQFSVERPDGSNFTLKIRSTKLEDSAMYFCASSVNLQGIEAFFGQGTRLTVV.

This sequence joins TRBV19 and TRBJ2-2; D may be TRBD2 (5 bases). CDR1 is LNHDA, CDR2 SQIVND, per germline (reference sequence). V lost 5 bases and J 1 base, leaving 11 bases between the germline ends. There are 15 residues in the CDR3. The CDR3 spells CASSPSGLNTGELFF. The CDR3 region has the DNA TGTGCCAGTAGTCCCTCCGGACTGAACACCGGGGAGCTGTTTTTT. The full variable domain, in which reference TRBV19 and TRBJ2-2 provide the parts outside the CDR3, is DGGITQSPKYLFRKEGQNVTLSCEQNLNHDAMYWYRQDPGQGLRLIYYSQIVNDFQKGDIAEGYSVSREKKESFPLTVTSAQKNPTAFYLCASSPSGLNTGELFFGEGSRLTVL.

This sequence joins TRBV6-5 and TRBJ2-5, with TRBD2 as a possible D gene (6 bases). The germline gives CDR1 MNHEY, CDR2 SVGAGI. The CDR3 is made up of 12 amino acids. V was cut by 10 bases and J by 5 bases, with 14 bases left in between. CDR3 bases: TGTGCCACGACGGGGGAACTTGAGACCCAGTACTTC. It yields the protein CATTGELETQYF.